The present TCR beta chain was sequenced within a study of shared clonotypes between healthy human individuals. Germline V lookup: CDR1 LNHDA, CDR2 SQIVND (reference sequence). This CDR3 region has 13 residues. V was pared by 6 bases and J by 3 bases, with 1 base of the junction left unmatched. Terminally differentiated effector memory CD45RA+ cells were excluded from the naive CD8 cells, which were CD45RO-negative and positively selected for CCR7. About this clone itself: Antigen specificity is unknown.

Profiling relied on immunoSEQ multiplex PCR, and the TCRdb table lists in-frame clones only, not all of them. The sample includes about 2.2 million clones, around 95% of them seen just once. The study's findings and limits: Tissues were not sampled, only blood, and their repertoires likely differ.

V usage is TRBV19 and J usage is TRBJ1-4, with 7 bases matching TRBD1. This TCR was sampled from a man aged 18 to 29 in good health. Some clones in this sample may be carry-over from other donors' samples. Sample: naive CD8+ T cells from PBMCs. CDR3 nucleotides: TGTGCCAGTAGCAGGGGGTCTAATGAAAAACTGTTTTTT. Residues: CASSRGSNEKLFF.